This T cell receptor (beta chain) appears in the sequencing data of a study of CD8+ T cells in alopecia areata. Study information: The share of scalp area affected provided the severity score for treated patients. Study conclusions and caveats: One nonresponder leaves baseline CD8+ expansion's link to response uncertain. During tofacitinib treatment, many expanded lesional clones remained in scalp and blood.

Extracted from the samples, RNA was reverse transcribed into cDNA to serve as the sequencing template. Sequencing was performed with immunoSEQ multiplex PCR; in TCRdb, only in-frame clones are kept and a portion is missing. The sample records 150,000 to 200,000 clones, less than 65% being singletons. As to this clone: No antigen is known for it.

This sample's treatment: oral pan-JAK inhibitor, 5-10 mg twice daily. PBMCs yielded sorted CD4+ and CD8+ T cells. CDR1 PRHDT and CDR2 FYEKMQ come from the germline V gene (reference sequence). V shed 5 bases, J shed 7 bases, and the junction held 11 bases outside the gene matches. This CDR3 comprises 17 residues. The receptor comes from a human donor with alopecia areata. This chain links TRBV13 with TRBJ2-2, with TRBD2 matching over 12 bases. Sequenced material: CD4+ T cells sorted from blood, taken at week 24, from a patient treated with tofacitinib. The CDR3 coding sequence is TGTGCCAGCAGCCCCACCTGGACTAGCGGGGTGGTCGGGGAGCTGTTTTTT. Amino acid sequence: CASSPTWTSGVVGELFF.